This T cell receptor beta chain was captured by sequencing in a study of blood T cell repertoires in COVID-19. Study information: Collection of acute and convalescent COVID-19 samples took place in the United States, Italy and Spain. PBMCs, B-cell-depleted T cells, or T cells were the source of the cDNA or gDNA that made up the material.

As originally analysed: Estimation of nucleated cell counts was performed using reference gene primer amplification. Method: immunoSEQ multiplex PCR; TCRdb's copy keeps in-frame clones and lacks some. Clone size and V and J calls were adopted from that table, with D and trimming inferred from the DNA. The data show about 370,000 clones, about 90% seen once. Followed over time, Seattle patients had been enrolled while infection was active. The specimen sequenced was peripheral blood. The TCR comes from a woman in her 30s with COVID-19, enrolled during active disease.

CDR3 in DNA: TGTGCCTGGATTAAAAAAGGGGTCCCGAACACCGGGGAGCTGTTTTTT. Residues: CAWIKKGVPNTGELFF. This chain joins TRBV30 and TRBJ2-2, with D possibly matching TRBD1 (5 bases). Per germline, CDR1 GTSNPN and CDR2 SVGIG (reference sequence). This CDR3 has 16 amino acids. Trimming pared 4 bases from V and 0 bases from J, leaving 15 bases between.